Below are 19 T cell receptor beta chains sequenced from a single sample in a study of shared clonotypes between healthy human individuals. CD45RO-negative, CCR7-selected cells formed the naive CD8 fraction, which excluded terminally differentiated effector memory CD45RA+ cells. Clones were sequenced by immunoSEQ multiplex PCR, and TCRdb holds only the in-frame ones, with some missing. Of roughly 1,800,000 clones listed, about 95% are singletons. The sequencing sample was made of naive CD8+ T cells sorted from blood. Every receptor here comes from a man in his late teens or twenties in good health.

The rearrangement links TRBV27 to TRBJ2-7; D might be TRBD1 or TRBD2, each matching 5 bases. The ends were cut back, 3 bases at V and 5 bases at J, with 14 bases in the middle. The CDR3 sequence is 14 residues long. Germline lookup yields CDR1 MNHEY and CDR2 SMNVEV (reference sequence). CDR3 sequence (DNA): TGTGCCAGCAGTTTGGCAGGGATGAGGGACGAGCAGTACTTC. This sequence encodes CASSLAGMRDEQYF.

The chain couples TRBV28 to TRBJ2-1, with 8 bases that match TRBD2. The CDR3 consists of 14 residues. Unmatched junction bases numbered 7, after V lost 2 bases and J lost 10 bases. Germline-derived CDR1 and CDR2 are MDHEN and SYDVKM. The CDR3 region has the DNA TGTGCCAGCAGTTTAGGTAGCGGGGCGGGGGAGCAGTTCTTC. It is translated as CASSLGSGAGEQFF.

The CDR3 DNA is TGCAGTGCTCGACCCGGGAATGAGCAGTTCTTC. Its translation: CSARPGNEQFF. The chain couples TRBV20-1 to TRBJ2-1; no reliable D call. From germline, CDR1 is DFQATT and CDR2 SNEGSKA (reference sequence). The CDR3 sequence is 11 residues long. Trimming cost V 5 bases and J 7 bases, with 9 bases left between them.

The chain has TRBV6-1 and TRBJ2-7; 10 positions agree with TRBD2. J gave up 1 base and V 2 bases, and 8 bases lay outside the gene matches. CDR1 is MNHNS, CDR2 SASEGT, per germline. The CDR3 spans 17 residues. The DNA of the CDR3 is TGTGCCAGCAGTGAAATCGGACTAGCGGAAATTTCCTACGAGCAGTACTTC. Translation gives CASSEIGLAEISYEQYF.

J is TRBJ1-2 and V is TRBV6-5; D ambiguous. V gave up 4 bases and J gave up 2 bases, with 5 bases separating them. CDR3 length: 12 residues. The germline V gene has CDR1 MNHEY and CDR2 SVGAGI. Written as DNA, the CDR3 is TGTGCCAGCAGTTCTGAGAACTATGGCTACACCTTC. Protein sequence: CASSSENYGYTF.

Details on this clone: The sample has other DNA sequences that encode this CDR3 too. The V gene is TRBV4-1, the J gene TRBJ2-7; D is uncertain. Deletions cut 3 bases from V and 2 bases from J, with 8 bases between. Germline V gives CDR1 MGHRA, CDR2 YSYEKL. The CDR3 length is 13 residues. CDR3 in amino acids: CASSQGLPYEQYF. The CDR3 DNA follows: TGCGCCAGCAGCCAGGGGTTGCCCTACGAGCAGTACTTC.

This chain joins TRBV30 and TRBJ2-2; maybe TRBD1 (6 bases). CDR3 size: 14 residues. Trimming removed 0 bases from V and 5 bases from J, with 10 bases in between. Germline V lookup: CDR1 GTSNPN, CDR2 SVGIG (reference sequence). For the CDR3, the DNA is TGTGCCTGGAGTGTGGACAGTTTGACCGGGGAGCTGTTTTTT. It codes for CAWSVDSLTGELFF.

The gene calls are TRBV7-9 and TRBJ2-3; 11 positions agree with TRBD2. Germline assignment: CDR1 SEHNR and CDR2 FQNEAQ (reference sequence). The CDR3 loop spans 17 amino acids. Trimming at V came to 5 bases and at J to 3 bases, leaving 10 bases not matched to a gene. For the CDR3, the DNA is TGTGCCAGCAGCCGAGAGTGGCTAGCGGGAGGAACAGATACGCAGTATTTT. It translates to CASSREWLAGGTDTQYF. The variable domain in full, with the rest retrieved from reference TRBV7-9 and TRBJ2-3, is DTGVSQNPRHKITKRGQNVTFRCDPISEHNRLYWYRQTLGQGPEFLTYFQNEAQLEKSRLLSDRFSAERPKGSFSTLEIQRTEQGDSAMYLCASSREWLAGGTDTQYFGPGTRLTVL.

The rearrangement joins TRBV4-3 to TRBJ2-3; D unresolved. Looked up from germline, CDR1 is LGHNA and CDR2 is YSLEER. The CDR3 runs 14 residues. V lost 0 bases to trimming and J lost 2 bases, with 6 bases between them. CDR3 region: CASSQEVITDTQYF. In nucleotides, the CDR3 is TGCGCCAGCAGCCAAGAGGTAATCACAGATACGCAGTATTTT.

The J gene is TRBJ2-7, the V gene TRBV6-5, with D hard to call. Between the trimmed V and J ends, which lost 4 bases and 3 bases, there was a span of 16 bases. The CDR3 covers 15 residues. The germline V gene has CDR1 MNHEY and CDR2 SVGAGI. DNA for the CDR3: TGTGCCAGCAGTTCTGGCGAGTACTTGGGCTACGAGCAGTACTTC. This translates into CASSSGEYLGYEQYF.

The J gene is TRBJ2-3, the V gene TRBV7-9; TRBD2 matches 9 bases. The V gene end was trimmed by 4 bases and the J gene end by 0 bases; junction bases not matched to a gene: 2. The CDR3 is 15 residues long. Germline values: CDR1 SEHNR, CDR2 FQNEAQ (reference sequence). CDR3: CASSYLAGSTDTQYF. CDR3 DNA: TGTGCCAGCAGCTATCTAGCGGGGAGCACAGATACGCAGTATTTT.

The rearrangement joins TRBV28 to TRBJ2-2, with D possibly called TRBD1 or TRBD2 (5 bases each). The CDR3 is 14 amino acids. Trimming removed 7 bases at V and 5 bases at J, with 14 bases between. CDR1 is MDHEN, CDR2 SYDVKM, per germline. As DNA, the CDR3 is TGTGCCAGCAACCTACTAGGGGAGACCGGGGAGCTGTTTTTT. Translating it yields CASNLLGETGELFF.

The V and J genes are TRBV6-6 and TRBJ1-3; maybe TRBD1 (5 bases). Between the trimmed V and J ends, which lost 0 bases and 5 bases, there was a span of 14 bases. The CDR3 is 16 amino acids. Germline V gene data show CDR1 as MNHNY and CDR2 as SVGAGI (reference sequence). CDR3 sequence: CASSYSREGTRNTIYF. The CDR3, as DNA: TGTGCCAGCAGTTACTCCAGGGAGGGGACTAGAAACACCATATATTTT.

The chain has TRBV6-1 and TRBJ1-5; D is perhaps TRBD1 (6 bases). CDR1 is MNHNS and CDR2 is SASEGT in the germline V gene. This CDR3 region has 11 residues. The ends were cut back, 6 bases at V and 12 bases at J, with 12 bases in the middle. CDR3 in amino acids: CASSVTGNQHF. The CDR3 DNA reads as TGTGCCAGCAGCGTAACAGGGAACCAGCATTTT.

The chain employs TRBV7-3 and TRBJ2-3, with 14 positions matching TRBD2. Looked up from germline, CDR1 is SGHTA and CDR2 is FQGTGA. The CDR3 has 16 residues. Trimming at V came to 5 bases and at J to 2 bases, leaving 3 bases not matched to a gene. CDR3: CASSPGLAGATDTQYF. CDR3 DNA: TGTGCCAGCAGCCCGGGACTAGCGGGGGCCACAGATACGCAGTATTTT.

The chain recombines TRBV29-1 with TRBJ2-3; no clear D gene. The CDR3 is made up of 14 amino acids. Germline V gene data show CDR1 as SQVTM and CDR2 as ANQGSEA. The germline V and J ends were trimmed by 3 bases and 2 bases, with 12 bases remaining between them. DNA of the CDR3: TGCAGCGTTGACGAACCGACCGTCACAGATACGCAGTATTTT. It specifies CSVDEPTVTDTQYF.

The J gene is TRBJ2-2, the V gene TRBV7-9, with 9 nucleotides matching TRBD2. Germline CDR1 and CDR2: SEHNR and FQNEAQ (reference sequence). The junction had 6 bases not matched to a gene; V was cut back by 6 bases and J by 1 base. This CDR3 is built from 16 residues. CDR3 nucleotide sequence: TGTGCCAGCAGTTTATTACTAGCGGGGAACACCGGGGAGCTGTTTTTT. Translated, it gives CASSLLLAGNTGELFF.

This clone was seen only once. This specimen includes other DNA sequences encoding the same CDR3. The V and J genes are TRBV28 and TRBJ2-7; no definite D call. The CDR3 loop spans 12 amino acids. Germline CDR1 and CDR2: MDHEN and SYDVKM. V was clipped by 3 bases and J by 5 bases, with 8 bases between them. The CDR3 DNA reads TGTGCCAGCAGTTTCGGTGGCGACGAGCAGTACTTC. This encodes CASSFGGDEQYF.

Only one count was recorded for this clone. The chain joins TRBV5-4 to TRBJ2-7; D remains unclear. The ends were cut back, 4 bases at V and 6 bases at J, with 11 bases in the middle. The germline V gene has CDR1 SGHNT and CDR2 YYREEE (reference sequence). The CDR3 runs 12 residues. The CDR3 is CASSPEPGEQYF. DNA of the CDR3: TGTGCCAGCAGCCCAGAACCAGGCGAGCAGTACTTC. Complete variable domain (other parts from reference TRBV5-4 and TRBJ2-7): ETGVTQSPTHLIKTRGQQVTLRCSSQSGHNTVSWYQQALGQGPQFIFQYYREEENGRGNFPPRFSGLQFPNYSSELNVNALELDDSALYLCASSPEPGEQYFGPGTRLTVT.